This TCR beta chain derives from a study of T cell responses to AZD1222 COVID-19 vaccine. Findings and caveats of the study: There were mostly white British donors and more females than males, and clonal diversity was possibly underestimated.

This clone came up a few times. Antigen specificity is unknown. Assay: immunoSEQ multiplex PCR; the TCRdb copy retains only in-frame clones and omits some. The data hold 60,000 to 85,000 clones, with around 84% observed a single time. The CDR3 extends over 16 amino acids. Germline lookup yields CDR1 MNHNS and CDR2 SASEGT. The V segment lost 0 bases and the J segment 4 bases; nucleotides outside the gene matches: 3. This clonotype originated in an adult in good health. The J gene is TRBJ1-2, the V gene TRBV6-1, with 12 nucleotides matching TRBD1. The sample consisted of peripheral blood, taken on day 0 of AZD1222 vaccination. In DNA, the CDR3 is TGTGCCAGCAGTGAAGCCGGGACAGGGGGCTTCTATGGCTACACCTTC. Its protein product is CASSEAGTGGFYGYTF.